The sequence of this T cell receptor (beta chain) was determined in a study of tumor and adjacent non-tumor tissue in lung cancer. Across the study: Histology: 12 adenocarcinoma, a couple of squamous cell carcinoma, 1 small cell lung cancer.

RNA was extracted from bulk tissue without any cell sorting. TCRbeta libraries were built with three rounds of nested PCR, modified from ARM-PCR. TCRdb itself ran the multiplex PCR reads through MiXCR, one entry per CDR3 protein. The sample shows over 85,000 distinct CDR3 sequences, 84% of them seen only once. V dropped 10 bases and J dropped 2 bases, with 24 bases sitting between them. Germline lookup yields CDR1 SGHAT and CDR2 FQNNGV. CDR3 size: 16 residues. This chain connects TRBV11-2 to TRBJ2-7; D might be TRBD1 (6 bases). The sample consisted of lung tumor tissue. This TCR came from a man aged 70 or older with non-small cell lung cancer. The CDR3 DNA reads TGTGCCACCAGACCCCCCGTCGGGACACCAACCTACGAGCAGTACTTC. Protein product: CATRPPVGTPTYEQYF.